Each of the 3 T cell receptor beta chains below was sequenced from the same sample in a study of tumor-infiltrating lymphocytes in oesophageal squamous cell carcinoma. Using its own MiXCR run on the PCR reads, TCRdb lists one record per CDR3 protein. The sample includes about 12,000 distinct CDR3 sequences, around 56% seen only once; the top ten take about a third. Sequenced input: esophageal tumor tissue. These receptors were taken from a female donor with esophageal squamous cell carcinoma.

By proportion, this clonotype is medium-sized (0.01 to 0.1%). The rearrangement uses TRBV7-9 and TRBJ2-5; D gene ambiguous. In germline, CDR1 is SEHNR, CDR2 FQNEAQ (reference sequence). V lost 2 bases to trimming and J lost 1 base, with 11 bases between them. The CDR3 consists of 15 residues. CDR3 sequence reads: CASSLRASAQETQYF. The CDR3 DNA reads as TGTGCCAGCAGCTTAAGAGCGTCTGCCCAAGAGACCCAGTACTTC.

The sample holds many counts of this clonotype. This chain uses TRBV28 with TRBJ1-6; D is uncertain. V was pared by 6 bases and J by 10 bases, with 10 bases between. The CDR3 extends over 12 amino acids. From germline, CDR1 is MDHEN and CDR2 SYDVKM. This chain's CDR3 is CASSPSLSPLHF. For the CDR3, the DNA is TGTGCCAGCAGCCCCTCGTTGTCACCCCTCCACTTT.

The J gene is TRBJ2-2, the V gene TRBV7-2; 9 bases are shared with TRBD1. Per germline, CDR1 SGHTA and CDR2 FQGNSA. V lost 6 bases, J lost 5 bases, and 16 bases stayed unmatched. This CDR3 spans 18 amino acids. For the CDR3, the DNA is TGTGCCAGCAGTCCCCGACAGGGGGTAATAGTGGGGACCGGGGAGCTGTTTTTT. This sequence encodes CASSPRQGVIVGTGELFF. The entire variable domain, with the rest obtained from reference TRBV7-2 and TRBJ2-2, is as follows: GAGVSQSPSNKVTEKGKDVELRCDPISGHTALYWYRQSLGQGLEFLIYFQGNSAPDKSGLPSDRFSAERTGGSVSTLTIQRTQQEDSAVYLCASSPRQGVIVGTGELFFGEGSRLTVL.